The 9 T cell receptor beta chains presented below share a single source sample, sequenced in a study of cytomegalovirus exposure and HLA in healthy donors. 60 Vbeta and 13 Jbeta primers were used in PCR. Clones were sequenced by immunoSEQ multiplex PCR, and TCRdb holds only the in-frame ones, with some missing. Here the sample spans hundreds of thousands of clones, over 70% being singletons. The sequencing sample was made of PBMCs. Receptors originate from a boy younger than 10 in good health and CMV-seronegative.

The chain is built from TRBV30 and TRBJ1-4; TRBD1 might be the D (5 bases). The CDR3 runs to 12 residues. Germline assignment: CDR1 GTSNPN and CDR2 SVGIG (reference sequence). The V end lost 5 bases, the J end lost 8 bases, and 12 bases lay between the germline ends. The CDR3 here is CAWAGQGEKLFF. The CDR3 DNA is TGTGCCTGGGCGGGGCAGGGCGAAAAACTGTTTTTT. The whole variable domain, remainder taken from reference TRBV30 and TRBJ1-4, is SQTIHQWPATLVQPVGSPLSLECTVEGTSNPNLYWYRQAAGRGLQLLFYSVGIGQISSEVPQNLSASRPQDRQFILSSKKLLLSDSGFYLCAWAGQGEKLFFGSGTQLSVL.

The chain employs TRBV5-5 and TRBJ2-4, with a tentative D call TRBD1 (6 bases). The V and J ends lost 0 bases and 14 bases respectively, with 15 bases between them. This CDR3 region has 13 residues. The germline gives CDR1 SGHKS, CDR2 YYEKEE (reference sequence). As DNA, the CDR3 is TGTGCCAGCAGCTTGGGCAGGGGAAGTCTTGAGTACTTC. Its protein product is CASSLGRGSLEYF.

This clone was seen a handful of times. This chain joins TRBV21-1 and TRBJ2-4; the table's TRBD1 call for D was not verified on the DNA. TRBV21-1 is a pseudogene segment. This CDR3 is built from 15 residues. The CDR3 loop reads CASMPPGIAKNIQYF. CDR3 DNA sequence: TGTGCCAGCATGCCCCCAGGGATAGCCAAAAACATTCAGTACTTC.

V and J are TRBV5-6 and TRBJ2-7; D unclear. The CDR3 is made up of 11 amino acids. V was pared by 0 bases and J by 5 bases, with 3 bases between. The germline V gene has CDR1 SGHDT and CDR2 YYEEEE. The CDR3 reads CASSLGDEQYF. The CDR3 DNA follows: TGTGCCAGCAGCTTGGGCGACGAGCAGTACTTC.

Comments on this clone: Other DNA sequences of this sample code for an identical CDR3. The gene calls are TRBV9 and TRBJ2-7; D uncertain. Germline V CDR1 and CDR2: SGDLS, YYNGEE. Trimming shortened V by 0 bases and J by 0 bases, and 10 bases separated the two germline ends. This CDR3 is built from 15 residues. Here the CDR3 reads CASSVDSSSSYEQYF. In DNA, the CDR3 is TGTGCCAGCAGCGTAGACAGCAGTTCCTCCTACGAGCAGTACTTC.

This chain joins TRBV5-8 and TRBJ2-7, with D maybe TRBD1 (6 bases). The V and J ends lost 5 bases and 4 bases respectively, with 16 bases between them. The CDR3 is 14 amino acids. Germline CDR1 reads SGHTS; CDR2 reads YDEGEE. The CDR3 spells CASRSRGDGYEQYF. The CDR3, as DNA: TGTGCCAGCAGGAGCAGGGGAGATGGGTACGAGCAGTACTTC. The complete variable domain, with remaining parts taken from reference TRBV5-8 and TRBJ2-7, reads EAGVTQSPTHLIKTRGQQATLRCSPISGHTSVYWYQQALGLGLQFLLWYDEGEERNRGNFPPRFSGRQFPNYSSELNVNALELEDSALYLCASRSRGDGYEQYFGPGTRLTVT.

V gene TRBV4-1 combines with J gene TRBJ2-7; 12 nucleotides match TRBD1. Germline V CDR1 and CDR2: MGHRA, YSYEKL. V was clipped by 0 bases and J by 5 bases; unmatched bases: 5. The CDR3 is 16 amino acids. CDR3 sequence reads: CASSQEGTGGLNEQYF. The CDR3 DNA reads TGCGCCAGCAGCCAAGAGGGGACAGGGGGCCTCAACGAGCAGTACTTC.

V is TRBV29-1 and J is TRBJ1-1; TRBD1 is a possible D gene (5 bases). Germline loops: CDR1 SQVTM, CDR2 ANQGSEA. The CDR3 is made up of 13 amino acids. V was clipped by 4 bases and J by 1 base, with 10 bases between them. CDR3 DNA sequence: TGCAGCGTTGGGGGGACTGCGAACACTGAAGCTTTCTTT. Translation: CSVGGTANTEAFF. Based on the CDR3 plus reference TRBV29-1 and TRBJ1-1, the full variable domain is SAVISQKPSRDICQRGTSLTIQCQVDSQVTMMFWYRQQPGQSLTLIATANQGSEATYESGFVIDKFPISRPNLTFSTLTVSNMSPEDSSIYLCSVGGTANTEAFFGQGTRLTVV.

The chain has TRBV7-6 and TRBJ1-1; D gene uncertain. Germline V gives CDR1 SGHVS, CDR2 FNYEAQ. Trimming shortened V by 3 bases and J by 5 bases, and 10 bases separated the two germline ends. The CDR3 is 13 residues long. The chain's CDR3 is CASSFGPETEAFF. In nucleotides, the CDR3 is TGTGCCAGCAGCTTTGGCCCGGAGACTGAAGCTTTCTTT. The whole variable domain, remainder taken from reference TRBV7-6 and TRBJ1-1, is GAGVSQSPRYKVTKRGQDVALRCDPISGHVSLYWYRQALGQGPEFLTYFNYEAQQDKSGLPNDRFSAERPEGSISTLTIQRTEQRDSAMYRCASSFGPETEAFFGQGTRLTVV.